This TCR beta chain was obtained from a study of beta chain features in type 1 diabetes. Study-wide points: Small HLA sub-analyses could not settle whether HLA shapes TCRB rearrangement. Reads derived from cDNA could over-represent cells showing high TCR expression.

Stem cell-like memory, regulatory, central memory and naive CD4+ cells were sorted via CD45RO/CCR7/CD25/CD127/CD95/CD27. The CDR3 has 14 residues. The V gene lost 0 bases and the J gene lost 5 bases, with 10 bases spanning the gap. The V gene's germline CDR1 is LGHNA and CDR2 YNFKEQ. All of the isolated RNA was reverse transcribed, so expressed TCRB transcripts were sequenced. Using immunoSEQ multiplex PCR, the repertoire was profiled, and TCRdb retains in-frame clones only, with some absent. Altogether 300,000 to 350,000 clones are present, less than 10% being singletons, with the ten largest covering around 0.44%. Points on this clone: What it recognizes is unknown.

This clonotype originated in a woman between 18 and 29 years old in good health. Material: central memory CD4+ T cells from blood. This rearrangement joins TRBV4-2 to TRBJ2-5; D remains ambiguous. The CDR3 is CASSQEPKAETQYF. In DNA form, the CDR3 reads TGTGCCAGCAGCCAAGAACCCAAGGCTGAGACCCAGTACTTC.